This T cell receptor beta chain was sequenced in a study of T-cell memory formation after mild COVID-19 (dated by TCRdb to the early 2020s). For the study in its entirety: TCR sequence clusters from the two donors were found to be largely donor specific. In two donors, T-cell clones that expanded and contracted after mild COVID-19 were tracked by sequencing TCRalpha and TCRbeta repertoires over time. The cohort comprised two young, previously healthy adult volunteers, one female and one male.

In the case of this clonotype: Its antigen is still unknown. No base-level quality is on record; no much larger clone is a single base apart.

The CDR3, cysteine through phenylalanine, is 15 amino acids long. The entry retains the CDR3 DNA only, 45 bases that are in frame from base 1. CDR1 KGHSH and CDR2 LQKENI were looked up in the germline V gene. V is reduced by 2 bases and J by 9 bases, leaving a spacing of 19 bases between them. What the study reported, not specific to this receptor: SARS-CoV-2 specificity was not confirmed for the second-wave clones peaking on day 37. The detection of some responding clones in pre-infection memory suggests that pre-existing cross-reactive memory T cells joined the SARS-CoV-2 response. Contracting CD4+ clones were found mainly in CM and EM memory subsets, while CD8+ clones were enriched in EMRA. Balanced CD4/CD8 phenotypes were observed for clones contracting from day 15 to 85, whereas a bias towards CD4+ was observed for a second wave of clones expanding from day 15 to 37. Only a couple of mild cases were covered by the study, and larger cohorts that include severe cases with pre-infection samples were considered necessary.

Ficoll-Paque density gradient centrifugation was used to isolate PBMCs. Instrument used: Illumina NovaSeq 6000. TCRalpha and TCRbeta cDNA libraries were built by 5'RACE with constant-segment primers, adding sample barcodes and unique molecular identifiers. RNA was extracted from every sample with Trizol reagent. Amplification of the libraries took two PCR steps, and the second step added a second sample barcode plus Illumina TruSeq adapters. Libraries were sequenced on an Illumina NovaSeq with 2 x 150 bp paired-end reads. The study's own analysis went as follows. The reads were demultiplexed and collapsed into UMI-guided consensus sequences using migec v1.2.7. Using mixcr v2.1.11, UMI consensuses were aligned to TRA and TRB V and J templates and then assembled into clonotypes. A clonotype was counted as expanded or contracted only if both edgeR and NoisET called the change significant, with noise models trained on biological replicates. For edgeR calls, the thresholds were a false discovery rate-adjusted p below 0.01 and a log2 fold-change of 1. As an exploratory analysis of dynamics, PCA with hierarchical clustering was applied to max-normalized trajectories of the 1000 most abundant clonotypes. Each responding clone was given a CD4 or CD8 phenotype based on the CD4+ and CD8+ repertoires, which had been sequenced separately. TCRdb itself trimmed the public reads at Q25 with fastp, ran MiXCR and retained productive beta chains. Each entry merges the rows of one CDR3 protein and shows their most common DNA and genes. The V and J calls follow TCRdb's processing rather than the paper's. Counted in this sample were 250,000 to 350,000 distinct CDR3 sequences; roughly 16% of them appeared once. The top ten clones comprise 23% of the sample.

The chain is encoded by TRBV18 joined to TRBJ1-2; 5 matching bases give a weak D call of TRBD1. Sequencing input: PBMCs or a T cell subset sorted from them (not recorded which). This receptor was taken from a man between 18 and 35 years old who had mild COVID-19 (a few samples of this study predate the infection). The sample titles of this study are shuffled in the database, so cell type and time point are left out; the donor was told from shared clones. The CDR3 region: CASSPSQGWISSYTF. Read as DNA, the sequence is TGTGCCAGCTCACCAAGTCAGGGTTGGATCTCGAGCTACACCTTC.